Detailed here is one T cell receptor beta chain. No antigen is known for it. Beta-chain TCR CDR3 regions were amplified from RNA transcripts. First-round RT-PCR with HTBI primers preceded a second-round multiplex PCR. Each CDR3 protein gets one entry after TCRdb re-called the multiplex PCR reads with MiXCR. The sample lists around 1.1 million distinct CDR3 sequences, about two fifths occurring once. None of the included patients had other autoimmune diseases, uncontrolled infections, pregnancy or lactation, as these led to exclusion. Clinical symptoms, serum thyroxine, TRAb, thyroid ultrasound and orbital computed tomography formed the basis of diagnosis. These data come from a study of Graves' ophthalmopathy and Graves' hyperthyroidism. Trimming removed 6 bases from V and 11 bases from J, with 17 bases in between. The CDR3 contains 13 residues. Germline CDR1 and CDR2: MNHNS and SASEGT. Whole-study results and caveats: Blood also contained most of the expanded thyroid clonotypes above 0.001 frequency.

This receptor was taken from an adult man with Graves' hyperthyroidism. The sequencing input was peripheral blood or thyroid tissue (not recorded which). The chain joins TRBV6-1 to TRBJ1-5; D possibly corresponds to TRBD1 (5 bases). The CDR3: CASSTGEGLAQHF. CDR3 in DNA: TGTGCCAGCAGCACCGGGGAGGGGCTGGCCCAGCATTTT.